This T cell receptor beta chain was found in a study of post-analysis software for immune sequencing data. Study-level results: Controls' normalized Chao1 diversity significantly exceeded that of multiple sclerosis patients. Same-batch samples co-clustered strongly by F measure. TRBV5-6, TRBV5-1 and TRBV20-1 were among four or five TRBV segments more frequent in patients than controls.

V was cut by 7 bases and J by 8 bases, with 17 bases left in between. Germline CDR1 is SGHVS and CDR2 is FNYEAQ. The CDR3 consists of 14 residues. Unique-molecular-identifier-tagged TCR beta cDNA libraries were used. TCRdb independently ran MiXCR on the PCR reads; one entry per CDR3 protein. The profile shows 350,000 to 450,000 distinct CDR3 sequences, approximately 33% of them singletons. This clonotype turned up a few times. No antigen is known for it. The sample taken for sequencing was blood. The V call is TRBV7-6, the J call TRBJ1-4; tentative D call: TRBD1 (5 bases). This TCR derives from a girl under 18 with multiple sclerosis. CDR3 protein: CASTLVWGDEKLFF. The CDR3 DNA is TGTGCCAGCACCCTCGTTTGGGGGGACGAAAAACTGTTTTTT.